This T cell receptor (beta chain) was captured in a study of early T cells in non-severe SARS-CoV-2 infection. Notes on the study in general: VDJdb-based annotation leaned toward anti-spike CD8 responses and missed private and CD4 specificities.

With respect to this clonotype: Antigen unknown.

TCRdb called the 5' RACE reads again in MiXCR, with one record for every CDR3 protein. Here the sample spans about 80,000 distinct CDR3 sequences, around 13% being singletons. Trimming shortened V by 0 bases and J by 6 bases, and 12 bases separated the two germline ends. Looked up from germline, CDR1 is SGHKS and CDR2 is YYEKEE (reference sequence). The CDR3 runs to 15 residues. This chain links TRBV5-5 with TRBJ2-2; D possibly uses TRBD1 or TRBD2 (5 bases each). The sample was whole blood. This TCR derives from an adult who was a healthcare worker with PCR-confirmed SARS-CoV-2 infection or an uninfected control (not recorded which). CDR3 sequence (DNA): TGTGCCAGCAGCTTGGTAGGGGACGGGGCCGGGGAGCTGTTTTTT. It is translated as CASSLVGDGAGELFF. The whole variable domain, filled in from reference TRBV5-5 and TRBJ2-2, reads DAGVTQSPTHLIKTRGQQVTLRCSPISGHKSVSWYQQVLGQGPQFIFQYYEKEERGRGNFPDRFSARQFPNYSSELNVNALLLGDSALYLCASSLVGDGAGELFFGEGSRLTVL.